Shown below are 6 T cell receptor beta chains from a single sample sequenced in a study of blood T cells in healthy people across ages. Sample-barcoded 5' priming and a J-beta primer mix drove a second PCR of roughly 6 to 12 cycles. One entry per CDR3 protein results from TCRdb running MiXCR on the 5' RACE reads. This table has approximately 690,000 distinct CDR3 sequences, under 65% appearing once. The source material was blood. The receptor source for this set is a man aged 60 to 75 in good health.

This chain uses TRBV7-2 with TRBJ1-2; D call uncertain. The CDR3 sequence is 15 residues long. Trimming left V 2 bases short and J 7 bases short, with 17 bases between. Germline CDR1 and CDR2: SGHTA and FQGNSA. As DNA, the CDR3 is TGTGCCAGCAGCTTAACGGGAGAAGGGTTGGGTGGCTACACCTTC. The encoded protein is CASSLTGEGLGGYTF.

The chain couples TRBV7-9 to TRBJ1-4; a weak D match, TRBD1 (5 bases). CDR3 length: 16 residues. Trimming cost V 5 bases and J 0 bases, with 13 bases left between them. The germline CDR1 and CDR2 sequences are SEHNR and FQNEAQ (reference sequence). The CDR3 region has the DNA TGTGCCAGCAGCCCCCGACAGAGCTCAACTAATGAAAAACTGTTTTTT. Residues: CASSPRQSSTNEKLFF.

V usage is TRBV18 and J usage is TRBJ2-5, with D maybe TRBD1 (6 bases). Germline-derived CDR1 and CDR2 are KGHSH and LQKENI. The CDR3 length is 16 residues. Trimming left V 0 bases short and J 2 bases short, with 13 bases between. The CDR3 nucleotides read TGTGCCAGCTCACCACCGCACAGGGTGAAACAAGAGACCCAGTACTTC. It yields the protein CASSPPHRVKQETQYF.

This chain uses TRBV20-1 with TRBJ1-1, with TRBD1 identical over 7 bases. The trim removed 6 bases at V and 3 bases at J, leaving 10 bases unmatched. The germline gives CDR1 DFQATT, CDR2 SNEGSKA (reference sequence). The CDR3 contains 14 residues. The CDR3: CSARQGSQDTEAFF. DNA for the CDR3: TGCAGTGCCAGACAGGGTAGCCAAGACACTGAAGCTTTCTTT.

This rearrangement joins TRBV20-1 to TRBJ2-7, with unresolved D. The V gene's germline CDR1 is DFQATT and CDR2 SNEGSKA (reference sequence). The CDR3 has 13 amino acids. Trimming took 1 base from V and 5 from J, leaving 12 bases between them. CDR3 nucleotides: TGCAGTGCTAGAGGGGATTCTTCCGACGAGCAGTACTTC. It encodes CSARGDSSDEQYF.

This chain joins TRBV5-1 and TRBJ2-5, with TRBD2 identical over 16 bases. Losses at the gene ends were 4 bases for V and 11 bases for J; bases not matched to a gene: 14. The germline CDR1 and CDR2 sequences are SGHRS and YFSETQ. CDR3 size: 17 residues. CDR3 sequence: CASSPGLAGGSYNEQYF. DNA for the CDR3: TGCGCCAGCAGCCCGGGACTAGCGGGGGGGTCATACAATGAGCAGTACTTC.